This TCR beta chain stems from a study of blood T cell repertoires in COVID-19. Study context: Both acute and convalescent COVID-19 samples were obtained from the United States, Italy and Spain. Sources were T cells, B-cell-depleted T cells, or PBMCs; the material itself was cDNA or gDNA.

Original data processing: Amplification with reference gene primers provided the estimates of nucleated cell counts. Generated by immunoSEQ multiplex PCR, the TCRdb table keeps only in-frame clones and is missing some. Clone size and V and J calls were adopted from that table, with D and trimming inferred from the DNA. The table records about 30,000 clones, approximately 93% of them present only once. Germline assignment: CDR1 SNHLY and CDR2 FYNNEI. V lost 4 bases and J 3 bases, leaving 12 bases between the germline ends. The CDR3 runs 14 residues. V is TRBV2 and J is TRBJ2-5; D gene uncertain. This clonotype was obtained from a human donor with active COVID-19. The donor label of this sample is uncertain. Sequencing used peripheral blood. The CDR3 sequence is CASSGLAMEETQYF. In DNA form, the CDR3 reads TGTGCCAGCAGTGGGTTAGCAATGGAAGAGACCCAGTACTTC.